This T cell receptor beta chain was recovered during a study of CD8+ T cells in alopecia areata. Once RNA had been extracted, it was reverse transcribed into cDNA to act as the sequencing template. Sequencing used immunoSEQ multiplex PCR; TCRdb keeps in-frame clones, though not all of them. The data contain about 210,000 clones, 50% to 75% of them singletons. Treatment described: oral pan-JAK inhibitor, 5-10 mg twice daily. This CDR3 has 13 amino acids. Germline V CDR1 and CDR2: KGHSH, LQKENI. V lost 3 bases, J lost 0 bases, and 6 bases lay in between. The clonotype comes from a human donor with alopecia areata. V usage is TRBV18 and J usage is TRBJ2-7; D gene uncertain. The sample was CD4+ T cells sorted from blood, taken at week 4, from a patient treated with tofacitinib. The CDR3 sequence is CASSPAISYEQYF. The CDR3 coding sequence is TGTGCCAGCTCACCCGCCATCTCCTACGAGCAGTACTTC.